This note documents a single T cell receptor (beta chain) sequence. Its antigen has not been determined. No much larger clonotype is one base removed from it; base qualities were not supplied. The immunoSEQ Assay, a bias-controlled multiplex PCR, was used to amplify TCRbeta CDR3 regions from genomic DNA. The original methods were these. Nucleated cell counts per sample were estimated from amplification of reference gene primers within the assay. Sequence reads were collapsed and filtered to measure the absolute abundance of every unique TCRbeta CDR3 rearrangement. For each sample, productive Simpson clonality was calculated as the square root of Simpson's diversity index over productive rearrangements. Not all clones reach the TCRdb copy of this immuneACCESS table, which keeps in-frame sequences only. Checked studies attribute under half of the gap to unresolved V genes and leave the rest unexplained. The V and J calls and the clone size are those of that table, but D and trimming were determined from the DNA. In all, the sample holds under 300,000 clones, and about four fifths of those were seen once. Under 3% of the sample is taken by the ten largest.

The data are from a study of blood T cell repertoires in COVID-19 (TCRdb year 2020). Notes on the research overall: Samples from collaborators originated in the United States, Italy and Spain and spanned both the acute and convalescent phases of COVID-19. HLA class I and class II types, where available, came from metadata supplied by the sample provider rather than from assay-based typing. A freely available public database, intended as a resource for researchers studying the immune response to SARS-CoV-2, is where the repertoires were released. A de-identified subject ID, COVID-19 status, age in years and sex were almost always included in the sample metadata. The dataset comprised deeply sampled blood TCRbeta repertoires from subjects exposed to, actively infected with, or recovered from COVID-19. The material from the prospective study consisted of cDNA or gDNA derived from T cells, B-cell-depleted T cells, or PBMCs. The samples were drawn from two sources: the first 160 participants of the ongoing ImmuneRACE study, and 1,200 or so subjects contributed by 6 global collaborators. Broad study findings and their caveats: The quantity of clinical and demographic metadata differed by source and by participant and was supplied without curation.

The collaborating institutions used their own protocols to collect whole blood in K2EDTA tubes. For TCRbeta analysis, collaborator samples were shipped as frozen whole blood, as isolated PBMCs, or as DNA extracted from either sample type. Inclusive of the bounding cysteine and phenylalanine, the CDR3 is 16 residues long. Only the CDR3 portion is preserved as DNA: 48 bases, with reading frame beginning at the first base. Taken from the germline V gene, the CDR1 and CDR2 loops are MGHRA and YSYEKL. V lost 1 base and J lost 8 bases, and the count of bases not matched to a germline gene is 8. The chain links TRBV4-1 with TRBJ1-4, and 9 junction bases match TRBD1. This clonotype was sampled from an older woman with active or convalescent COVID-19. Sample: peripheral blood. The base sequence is TGCGCCAGCAGCCAAGTATCCTGGACAGGGGACGAAAAACTGTTTTTT. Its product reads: CASSQVSWTGDEKLFF.